This passage covers 15 T cell receptor beta chains from one sample sequenced in a study of cytomegalovirus exposure and HLA in healthy donors. Measured with immunoSEQ multiplex PCR; TCRdb has only the in-frame clones, and not every one. The sample has roughly 170,000 clones, roughly four fifths seen once. The sample taken for sequencing was PBMCs. The receptors derive from a woman in her late teens or twenties in good health and CMV-seropositive.

The chain couples TRBV2 to TRBJ1-3; 7 nucleotides match TRBD1. The V segment lost 10 bases and the J segment 4 bases; nucleotides outside the gene matches: 4. The germline V gene encodes CDR1 SNHLY and CDR2 FYNNEI. This CDR3 is built from 12 residues. The CDR3 bases are TGTGCCACAAGGGGACAGGGAAACACCATATATTTT. Protein sequence: CATRGQGNTIYF.

The chain recombines TRBV7-3 with TRBJ2-2, with 7 bases matching TRBD2. Losses at the gene ends were 5 bases for V and 5 bases for J; bases not matched to a gene: 11. Per germline, CDR1 SGHTA and CDR2 FQGTGA. The CDR3 loop spans 16 amino acids. Written as DNA, the CDR3 is TGTGCCAGCAGCCCTTACCGGGGGGTGGAGACCGGGGAGCTGTTTTTT. It codes for CASSPYRGVETGELFF. Using reference TRBV7-3 and TRBJ2-2 for the parts outside the CDR3, the full variable domain is GAGVSQTPSNKVTEKGKYVELRCDPISGHTALYWYRQSLGQGPEFLIYFQGTGAADDSGLPNDRFFAVRPEGSVSTLKIQRTERGDSAVYLCASSPYRGVETGELFFGEGSRLTVL.

V gene TRBV5-6 combines with J gene TRBJ2-1; 12 nucleotides align to TRBD2. Trimming cost V 2 bases and J 2 bases; bases outside gene matches: 5. This CDR3 is built from 17 residues. The germline gives CDR1 SGHDT, CDR2 YYEEEE. In DNA form, the CDR3 reads TGTGCCAGCAGCTTACTAGCGGGGGGCCCGACCTACAATGAGCAGTTCTTC. Its protein product is CASSLLAGGPTYNEQFF.

CDR3 loop: CSVGQPKETQYF. The CDR3 DNA reads as TGCAGCGTGGGACAGCCTAAAGAGACCCAGTACTTC. The chain has TRBV29-1 and TRBJ2-5; 7 bases line up with TRBD1. Germline V gives CDR1 SQVTM, CDR2 ANQGSEA. The V segment lost 6 bases and the J segment 3 bases; nucleotides outside the gene matches: 4. The CDR3 length is 12 residues. The entire variable domain, with the rest obtained from reference TRBV29-1 and TRBJ2-5, is as follows: SAVISQKPSRDICQRGTSLTIQCQVDSQVTMMFWYRQQPGQSLTLIATANQGSEATYESGFVIDKFPISRPNLTFSTLTVSNMSPEDSSIYLCSVGQPKETQYFGPGTRLLVL.

This clone was counted ten times or more. This sample includes further DNA sequences coding for the same CDR3. J is TRBJ1-5 and V is TRBV7-2; weak D call: TRBD1 (6 bases). The CDR3 consists of 13 residues. Germline CDR1 is SGHTA and CDR2 is FQGNSA. Trimming removed 3 bases at V and 4 bases at J, with 7 bases between. The CDR3 DNA reads TGTGCCAGCAGCTTGAGGGGGAATCAGCCCCAGCATTTT. Its translation: CASSLRGNQPQHF. The whole variable domain, remainder taken from reference TRBV7-2 and TRBJ1-5, is GAGVSQSPSNKVTEKGKDVELRCDPISGHTALYWYRQSLGQGLEFLIYFQGNSAPDKSGLPSDRFSAERTGGSVSTLTIQRTQQEDSAVYLCASSLRGNQPQHFGDGTRLSIL.

The chain carries TRBV28 and TRBJ1-4, with a tentative D call TRBD1 (5 bases). Germline V gives CDR1 MDHEN, CDR2 SYDVKM. There are 16 residues in the CDR3. V lost 1 base and J lost 5, with 14 bases in between. The CDR3, as DNA: TGTGCCAGCAGTTTATCCCTTGCGGGGGTCAATGAAAAACTGTTTTTT. Protein: CASSLSLAGVNEKLFF. Full variable domain (rest looked up from reference TRBV28 and TRBJ1-4): DVKVTQSSRYLVKRTGEKVFLECVQDMDHENMFWYRQDPGLGLRLIYFSYDVKMKEKGDIPEGYSVSREKKERFSLILESASTNQTSMYLCASSLSLAGVNEKLFFGSGTQLSVL.

J is TRBJ2-1 and V is TRBV6-5; 10 bases are a match to TRBD2. With 0 bases clipped from V and 6 bases from J, the junction kept 5 bases outside the gene matches. The CDR3 totals 16 residues. Germline V gives CDR1 MNHEY, CDR2 SVGAGI. The CDR3 sequence: CASSYSSGGALNEQFF. The CDR3 coding sequence is TGTGCCAGCAGTTACTCGAGCGGGGGGGCCCTCAATGAGCAGTTCTTC.

The genes are TRBV4-2 and TRBJ2-1, with TRBD2 as a possible D gene (6 bases). V was trimmed by 1 base and J by 8 bases, leaving 21 bases between them. The CDR3 sequence is 17 residues long. Germline assignment: CDR1 LGHNA and CDR2 YNFKEQ. The DNA for the CDR3 is TGTGCCAGCAGCCAAGCTGGTCGGACTACCCGAAGGGATGAGCAGTTCTTC. This codes for CASSQAGRTTRRDEQFF.

This clone was seen only a few times. The chain joins TRBV19 to TRBJ1-2; tentatively, D is TRBD1 (6 bases). Germline-derived CDR1 and CDR2 are LNHDA and SQIVND (reference sequence). V gave up 6 bases and J gave up 4 bases, with 18 bases separating them. This CDR3 contains 15 residues. CDR3 amino acids: CASSHPQQGFYGYTF. The CDR3 DNA sequence: TGTGCCAGTAGCCACCCCCAACAGGGCTTCTATGGCTACACCTTC.

CDR3 coding DNA: TGTGCCAGCAGCCCCAGCTCCTATAATTCACCCCTCCACTTT. Translation: CASSPSSYNSPLHF. The rearrangement uses TRBV7-6 and TRBJ1-6; no firm D call. V was clipped by 5 bases and J by 0 bases, with 5 bases between them. This CDR3 contains 14 residues. Per the germline V gene, CDR1 is SGHVS and CDR2 is FNYEAQ.

The chain combines TRBV6-6 with TRBJ1-4; 7 nucleotides align to TRBD1. This CDR3 has 13 amino acids. Trimming at V came to 7 bases and at J to 7 bases, leaving 6 bases not matched to a gene. Germline V lookup: CDR1 MNHNY, CDR2 SVGAGI (reference sequence). CDR3 region: CASTRQGGEKLFF. The DNA for the CDR3 is TGTGCCAGCACCAGACAGGGTGGTGAAAAACTGTTTTTT.

The chain recombines TRBV7-2 with TRBJ2-1; 12 bases map to TRBD2. Germline V gene sequence: CDR1 SGHTA, CDR2 FQGNSA. The CDR3 contains 15 residues. The V segment lost 5 bases and the J segment 5 bases; nucleotides outside the gene matches: 4. The chain's CDR3 is CASSALAGGNNEQFF. The CDR3, as DNA: TGTGCCAGCAGCGCACTAGCGGGGGGAAACAATGAGCAGTTCTTC.

This clone came up a few times. The chain combines TRBV7-8 with TRBJ1-2; 7 nucleotides line up with TRBD1. The CDR3 is made up of 15 amino acids. Trimming cost V 2 bases and J 5 bases; bases outside gene matches: 8. Germline V CDR1 and CDR2: SGHVS, FQNEAQ. This CDR3 reads CASSLSAGQHYGYTF. For the CDR3, the DNA is TGTGCCAGCAGCTTATCTGCGGGACAGCATTATGGCTACACCTTC.

This chain links TRBV19 with TRBJ2-1; 7 nucleotides line up with TRBD2. Trimming removed 6 bases from V and 2 bases from J; junction bases left unmatched: 7. The CDR3 loop spans 15 amino acids. The germline V gene encodes CDR1 LNHDA and CDR2 SQIVND (reference sequence). The CDR3, as DNA: TGTGCCAGTAGACCTAGAGCGGGACCCTACAATGAGCAGTTCTTC. Its translation is CASRPRAGPYNEQFF.

This clone was counted a few times. The rearrangement joins TRBV27 to TRBJ1-5; maybe TRBD1 (5 bases). Germline loops: CDR1 MNHEY, CDR2 SMNVEV (reference sequence). The V end lost 0 bases, the J end lost 3 bases, and 9 bases lay between the germline ends. This CDR3 region has 15 residues. CDR3 sequence (DNA): TGTGCCAGCAGTTTATCGGGACTCAACAATCAGCCCCAGCATTTT. Translating it yields CASSLSGLNNQPQHF.